A selection of T cell receptor beta chains follows, all from one sample in a study of blood T cell repertoires in COVID-19. The method was immunoSEQ multiplex PCR; TCRdb's version includes in-frame clones alone and lacks a portion of them. The sample carries some 82,000 clones, 81% recorded once. The sample consisted of peripheral blood. All receptors derive from a man of 80 years or more with acute or convalescent COVID-19. The CDR3 runs from the conserved cysteine through the conserved F or W. Each record gives: V gene, D gene, J gene, clone size, CDR3 protein, CDR3 DNA. D genes are given only for firm matches. A clone size is listed for some rows: how often the clone was seen (once, few, many), or a class if it is expanded.

V gene: TRBV6-5
D gene: -
J gene: TRBJ1-1
clone size: -
CDR3 protein: CASRSVMNTEAFF
CDR3 DNA: TGTGCCAGCAGGAGTGTCATGAACACTGAAGCTTTCTTT

V gene: TRBV3-1/TRBV3-2
D gene: TRBD2
J gene: TRBJ2-3
clone size: -
CDR3 protein: CASSQDLLTSGSTDTQYF
CDR3 DNA: TGTGCCAGCAGCCAAGATCTCCTTACTAGCGGAAGCACAGATACGCAGTATTTT

V gene: TRBV3-1/TRBV3-2
D gene: -
J gene: TRBJ2-1
clone size: -
CDR3 protein: CASSQLELDNEQFF
CDR3 DNA: TGTGCCAGCAGCCAACTCGAACTGGACAATGAGCAGTTCTTC

V gene: TRBV4-3
D gene: TRBD1
J gene: TRBJ1-1
clone size: few
CDR3 protein: CASSPKDRRETEAFF
CDR3 DNA: TGCGCCAGCAGCCCCAAGGACAGGAGAGAAACTGAAGCTTTCTTT

V gene: TRBV9
D gene: TRBD1
J gene: TRBJ1-5
clone size: -
CDR3 protein: CASSATGGPNQPQHF
CDR3 DNA: TGTGCCAGCAGCGCTACAGGGGGCCCCAATCAGCCCCAGCATTTT

V gene: TRBV5-1
D gene: TRBD1
J gene: TRBJ2-7
clone size: -
CDR3 protein: CASSSRDRGEQYF
CDR3 DNA: TGCGCCAGCAGCTCCCGGGACAGGGGCGAGCAGTACTTC

V gene: TRBV24-1
D gene: TRBD1
J gene: TRBJ2-5
clone size: -
CDR3 protein: CATSGQGAVLETQYF
CDR3 DNA: TGTGCCACCAGTGGACAGGGGGCTGTATTGGAGACCCAGTACTTC

V gene: TRBV7-2
D gene: -
J gene: TRBJ1-1
clone size: -
CDR3 protein: CASSPSEGRMTEAFF
CDR3 DNA: TGTGCCAGCAGCCCCTCGGAGGGGAGGATGACTGAAGCTTTCTTT

V gene: TRBV12-3/TRBV12-4
D gene: -
J gene: TRBJ2-2
clone size: few
CDR3 protein: CASSFAGELFF
CDR3 DNA: TGTGCCAGCAGTTTCGCCGGGGAGCTGTTTTTT

V gene: TRBV19
D gene: TRBD1
J gene: TRBJ2-6
clone size: -
CDR3 protein: CASSNTGGAGANVLTF
CDR3 DNA: TGTGCCAGTAGTAACACAGGGGGCGCTGGGGCCAACGTCCTGACTTTC

V gene: TRBV18
D gene: -
J gene: TRBJ1-1
clone size: -
CDR3 protein: CASSRTDTVEAFF
CDR3 DNA: TGTGCCAGCTCACGGACGGACACCGTTGAAGCTTTCTTT

V gene: TRBV7-2
D gene: -
J gene: TRBJ2-2
clone size: few
CDR3 protein: CASTPVGWGDRELFF
CDR3 DNA: TGTGCCAGCACCCCTGTGGGATGGGGGGACCGGGAGCTGTTTTTT

V gene: TRBV6-5
D gene: TRBD1
J gene: TRBJ1-2
clone size: -
CDR3 protein: CASSYGDRGYGYTF
CDR3 DNA: TGTGCCAGCAGTTATGGGGACAGGGGATATGGCTACACCTTC

V gene: TRBV19
D gene: -
J gene: TRBJ1-5
clone size: -
CDR3 protein: CASSIPRTYSNQPQHF
CDR3 DNA: TGTGCCAGTAGTATCCCCAGGACTTATAGCAATCAGCCCCAGCATTTT

V gene: TRBV10-1
D gene: -
J gene: TRBJ1-5
clone size: -
CDR3 protein: CASRVPRGRGNQPQHF
CDR3 DNA: TGCGCCAGCAGAGTGCCTAGGGGGAGGGGCAATCAGCCCCAGCATTTT

V gene: TRBV7-9
D gene: -
J gene: TRBJ1-1
clone size: -
CDR3 protein: CASSLAGDTEAFF
CDR3 DNA: TGTGCCAGCAGCTTAGCAGGGGATACGGAAGCTTTCTTT

V gene: TRBV18
D gene: -
J gene: TRBJ1-3
clone size: -
CDR3 protein: CASSPPRVTGNTIYF
CDR3 DNA: TGTGCCAGCTCACCACCGAGGGTGACTGGAAACACCATATATTTT

V gene: TRBV19
D gene: -
J gene: TRBJ1-4
clone size: few
CDR3 protein: CASSMPVAPNEKLFF
CDR3 DNA: TGTGCCAGTAGTATGCCGGTAGCACCTAATGAAAAACTGTTTTTT

V gene: TRBV28
D gene: -
J gene: TRBJ1-5
clone size: -
CDR3 protein: CASKENGQGSRQPQHF
CDR3 DNA: TGTGCCAGCAAAGAGAACGGTCAGGGGAGTAGGCAGCCCCAGCATTTT

V gene: TRBV10-3
D gene: TRBD2
J gene: TRBJ2-2
clone size: -
CDR3 protein: CAIRLAGNTGELFF
CDR3 DNA: TGTGCCATCAGACTAGCGGGGAACACCGGGGAGCTGTTTTTT

V gene: TRBV5-1
D gene: TRBD2
J gene: TRBJ2-1
clone size: -
CDR3 protein: CASNPSGGNEQFF
CDR3 DNA: TGCGCCAGCAACCCTAGCGGGGGCAATGAGCAGTTCTTC

V gene: TRBV7-8
D gene: -
J gene: TRBJ2-7
clone size: -
CDR3 protein: CASSRWDTLGEQYF
CDR3 DNA: TGTGCCAGCAGCCGATGGGACACCTTGGGGGAGCAGTACTTC